The entry that follows covers one T cell receptor beta chain sequence. CDR3 length: 14 amino acids. Germline V gene data show CDR1 as SGHRS and CDR2 as YFSETQ. The J segment lost 3 bases and the V segment lost 9 bases, leaving 8 bases of the junction unmatched. This sample is drawn from a study of blood T cell repertoires in COVID-19. Overall study context: Samples representing acute and convalescent COVID-19 were sourced from the United States, Italy and Spain. The cDNA or gDNA used as material had been derived from T cells, B-cell-depleted T cells, or PBMCs.

Patients of the Seattle cohort, enrolled during active infection, were followed longitudinally. In the source study's methods: Reference gene primers were amplified, and this amplification served to estimate nucleated cell counts. Repertoires were generated with immunoSEQ multiplex PCR, while TCRdb's copy carries only in-frame clones and drops some. That table is the source of V, J and clone size, and D and trimming were worked out from the DNA. The sample has 250,000 to 350,000 clones, more than 80% seen once. The chain employs TRBV5-1 and TRBJ2-3; 9 bases match TRBD2. This TCR was sampled from a woman younger than 45 with COVID-19, enrolled during active disease. The specimen was peripheral blood. CDR3 loop: CATQRSGRTDTQYF. DNA of the CDR3: TGCGCCACCCAAAGGAGCGGGAGGACAGATACGCAGTATTTT. The variable domain in full, with the rest retrieved from reference TRBV5-1 and TRBJ2-3, is KAGVTQTPRYLIKTRGQQVTLSCSPISGHRSVSWYQQTPGQGLQFLFEYFSETQRNKGNFPGRFSGRQFSNSRSEMNVSTLELGDSALYLCATQRSGRTDTQYFGPGTRLTVL.